The clone carrying this T cell receptor (beta chain) was picked up one time. Its antigen is currently unknown. Vbeta (60) and Jbeta (13) primers were used in the PCR. In the authors' workflow: Roughly 80 million unique TCR beta chains, about 12 million shared, were counted in a later analysis. Sequencing used immunoSEQ multiplex PCR; TCRdb keeps in-frame clones, though not all of them. That table furnishes V, J and clone size, whereas the DNA furnished D and trimming. This repertoire shows approximately 160,000 clones, 65% to 85% found once; its top ten account for 2.5% to 3.5%. The entry originates in a study of cytomegalovirus exposure and HLA in healthy donors. General study results and limits: Excluded were some V segments that proved indistinguishable, including TRBV6-2 and TRBV6-3.

The CDR3 contains 17 residues. Trimming removed 0 bases from V and 4 bases from J, with 18 bases in between. Germline values: CDR1 KGHSH, CDR2 LQKENI. Sequenced: PBMCs. This chain joins TRBV18 and TRBJ1-2, with D possibly being TRBD1 (5 bases). The TCR was taken from a woman in her forties or fifties in good health and CMV-seropositive. DNA of the CDR3: TGTGCCAGCTCACCACCTGTGACAGTTGAGTTCGGCTATGGCTACACCTTC. Amino acid sequence: CASSPPVTVEFGYGYTF. The full variable domain, with the rest looked up from reference TRBV18 and TRBJ1-2, is NAGVMQNPRHLVRRRGQEARLRCSPMKGHSHVYWYRQLPEEGLKFMVYLQKENIIDESGMPKERFSAEFPKEGPSILRIQQVVRGDSAAYFCASSPPVTVEFGYGYTFGSGTRLTVV.